Given below is one T cell receptor beta chain in context. Its antigen is not known. The data were produced by immunoSEQ multiplex PCR, yet TCRdb's version contains in-frame clones alone and is incomplete. The table lists about 110,000 clones, about 87% of them singletons. This record comes from a study of T cell responses to AZD1222 COVID-19 vaccine. The CDR3 loop spans 14 amino acids. With 2 bases clipped from V and 6 bases from J, the junction kept 5 bases outside the gene matches. CDR1 and CDR2 (germline): SGHRS, YFSETQ. Findings and limits, study-wide: At 160-218 and 743-854, vaccine-associated CD4 TCRs were dominant, and they spanned spike.

The sample was peripheral blood, taken 28 days after the second AZD1222 dose. The chain couples TRBV5-1 to TRBJ1-3; 7 positions agree with TRBD1. The receptor's source is an adult who received the AZD1222 COVID-19 vaccine. Written as DNA, the CDR3 is TGCGCCAGCAGCTTTGACAGGGCTGTAAACACCATATATTTT. Encoded protein: CASSFDRAVNTIYF.